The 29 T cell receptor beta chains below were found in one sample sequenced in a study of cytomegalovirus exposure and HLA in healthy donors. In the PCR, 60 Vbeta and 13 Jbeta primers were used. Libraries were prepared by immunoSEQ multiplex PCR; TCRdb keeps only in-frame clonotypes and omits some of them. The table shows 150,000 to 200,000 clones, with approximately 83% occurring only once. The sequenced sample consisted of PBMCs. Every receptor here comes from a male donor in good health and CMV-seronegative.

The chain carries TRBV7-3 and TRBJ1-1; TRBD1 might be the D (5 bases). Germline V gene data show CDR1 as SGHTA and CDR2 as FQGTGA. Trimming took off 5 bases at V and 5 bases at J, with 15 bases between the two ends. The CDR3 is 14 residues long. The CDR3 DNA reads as TGTGCCAGCAGCCCGGACATGGGCGAGACTGAAGCTTTCTTT. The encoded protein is CASSPDMGETEAFF.

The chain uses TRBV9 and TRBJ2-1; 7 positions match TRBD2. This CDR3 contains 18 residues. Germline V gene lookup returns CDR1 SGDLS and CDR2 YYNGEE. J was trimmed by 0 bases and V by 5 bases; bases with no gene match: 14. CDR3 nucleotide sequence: TGTGCCAGCAGACCTCTAGACGCTAGCGGTTTCTCCTACAATGAGCAGTTCTTC. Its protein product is CASRPLDASGFSYNEQFF.

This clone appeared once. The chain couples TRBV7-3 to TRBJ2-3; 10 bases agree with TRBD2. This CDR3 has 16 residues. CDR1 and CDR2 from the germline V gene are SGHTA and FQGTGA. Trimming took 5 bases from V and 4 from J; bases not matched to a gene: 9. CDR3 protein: CASSQEAGGPPDTQYF. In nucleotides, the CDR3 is TGTGCCAGCAGCCAAGAAGCGGGGGGGCCCCCAGATACGCAGTATTTT.

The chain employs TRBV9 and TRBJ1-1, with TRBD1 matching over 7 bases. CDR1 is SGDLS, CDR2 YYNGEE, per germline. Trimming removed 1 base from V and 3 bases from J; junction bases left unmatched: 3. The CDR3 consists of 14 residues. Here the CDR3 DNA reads TGTGCCAGCAGCGTATCCGGGACAGACACTGAAGCTTTCTTT. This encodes CASSVSGTDTEAFF.

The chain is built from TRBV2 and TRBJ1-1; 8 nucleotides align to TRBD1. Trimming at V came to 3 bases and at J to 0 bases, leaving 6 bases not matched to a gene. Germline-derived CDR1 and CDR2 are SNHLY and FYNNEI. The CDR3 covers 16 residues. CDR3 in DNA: TGTGCCAGCAGTGACGAGACAGGGGCGATGAACACTGAAGCTTTCTTT. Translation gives CASSDETGAMNTEAFF.

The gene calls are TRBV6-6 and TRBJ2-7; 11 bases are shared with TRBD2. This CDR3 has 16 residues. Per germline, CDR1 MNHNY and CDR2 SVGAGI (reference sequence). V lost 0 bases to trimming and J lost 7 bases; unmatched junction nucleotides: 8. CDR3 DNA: TGTGCCAGCAGTTACTCTCCGGGACTAGCGGTGGAAGAGCAGTACTTC. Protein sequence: CASSYSPGLAVEEQYF.

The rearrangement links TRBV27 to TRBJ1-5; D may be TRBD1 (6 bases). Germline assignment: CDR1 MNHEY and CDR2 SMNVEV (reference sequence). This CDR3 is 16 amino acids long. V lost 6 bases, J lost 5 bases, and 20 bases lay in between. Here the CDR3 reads CASSPFPQGLHQPQHF. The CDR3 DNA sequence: TGTGCCAGCAGCCCCTTCCCCCAGGGGCTCCATCAGCCCCAGCATTTT.

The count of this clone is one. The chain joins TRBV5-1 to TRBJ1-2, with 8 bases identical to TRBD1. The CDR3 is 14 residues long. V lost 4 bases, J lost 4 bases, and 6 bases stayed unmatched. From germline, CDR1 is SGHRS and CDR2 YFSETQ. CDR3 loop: CASSPGQGSYGYTF. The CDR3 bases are TGCGCCAGCAGCCCAGGACAGGGAAGCTATGGCTACACCTTC. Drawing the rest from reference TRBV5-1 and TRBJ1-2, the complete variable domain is KAGVTQTPRYLIKTRGQQVTLSCSPISGHRSVSWYQQTPGQGLQFLFEYFSETQRNKGNFPGRFSGRQFSNSRSEMNVSTLELGDSALYLCASSPGQGSYGYTFGSGTRLTVV.

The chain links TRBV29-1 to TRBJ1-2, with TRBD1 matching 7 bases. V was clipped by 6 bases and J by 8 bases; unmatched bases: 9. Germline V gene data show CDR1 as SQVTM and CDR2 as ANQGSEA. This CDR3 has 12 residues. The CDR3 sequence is CSVLTGQSGYTF. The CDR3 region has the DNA TGCAGCGTCCTGACAGGGCAGAGCGGCTACACCTTC.

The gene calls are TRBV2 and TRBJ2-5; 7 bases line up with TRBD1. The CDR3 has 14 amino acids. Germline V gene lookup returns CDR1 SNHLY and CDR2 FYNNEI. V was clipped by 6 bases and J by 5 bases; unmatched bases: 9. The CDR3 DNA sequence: TGTGCCAGCAGCGAGAGACAGGGATCCGAGACCCAGTACTTC. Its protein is CASSERQGSETQYF. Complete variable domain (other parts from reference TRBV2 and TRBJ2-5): EPEVTQTPSHQVTQMGQEVILRCVPISNHLYFYWYRQILGQKVEFLVSFYNNEISEKSEIFDDQFSVERPDGSNFTLKIRSTKLEDSAMYFCASSERQGSETQYFGPGTRLLVL.

The CDR3 region is CASRRAGQGALQFF. The CDR3 nucleotides read TGTGCCAGCAGGCGCGCTGGACAGGGGGCTTTGCAGTTCTTC. The J gene is TRBJ2-1, the V gene TRBV6-6; 11 nucleotides match TRBD1. Trimming removed 6 bases from V and 12 bases from J; junction bases left unmatched: 10. Germline CDR1 reads MNHNY; CDR2 reads SVGAGI (reference sequence). This CDR3 has 14 amino acids.

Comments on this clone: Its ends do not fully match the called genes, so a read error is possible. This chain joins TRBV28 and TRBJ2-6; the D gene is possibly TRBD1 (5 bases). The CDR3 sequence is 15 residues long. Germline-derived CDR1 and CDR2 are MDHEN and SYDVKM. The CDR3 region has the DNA TGTGCCAGCAGCTTTTCCCTCCCTGGGGCCAACGGCCTGACTTTC. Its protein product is CASSFSLPGANGLTF. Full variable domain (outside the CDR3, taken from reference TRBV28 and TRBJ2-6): DVKVTQSSRYLVKRTGEKVFLECVQDMDHENMFWYRQDPGLGLRLIYFSYDVKMKEKGDIPEGYSVSREKKERFSLILESASTNQTSMYLCASSFSLPGANGLTFGAGSRLTVL.

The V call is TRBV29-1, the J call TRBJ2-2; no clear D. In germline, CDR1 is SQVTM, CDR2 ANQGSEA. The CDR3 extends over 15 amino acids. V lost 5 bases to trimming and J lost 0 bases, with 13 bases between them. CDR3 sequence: CSVSPRTSNTGELFF. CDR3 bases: TGCAGCGTTTCGCCAAGAACTTCGAACACCGGGGAGCTGTTTTTT.

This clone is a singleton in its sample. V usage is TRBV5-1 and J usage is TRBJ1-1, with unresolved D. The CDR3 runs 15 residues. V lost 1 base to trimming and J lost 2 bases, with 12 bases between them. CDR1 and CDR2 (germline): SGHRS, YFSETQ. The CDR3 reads CASSLLGGPNTEAFF. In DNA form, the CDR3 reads TGCGCCAGCAGCTTGTTAGGAGGACCTAACACTGAAGCTTTCTTT.

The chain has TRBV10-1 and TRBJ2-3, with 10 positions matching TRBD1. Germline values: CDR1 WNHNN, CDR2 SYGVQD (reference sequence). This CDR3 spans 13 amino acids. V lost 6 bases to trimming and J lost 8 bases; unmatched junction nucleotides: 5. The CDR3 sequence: CASRRDRGGTQYF. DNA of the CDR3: TGCGCCAGCAGAAGGGACAGGGGTGGTACGCAGTATTTT.

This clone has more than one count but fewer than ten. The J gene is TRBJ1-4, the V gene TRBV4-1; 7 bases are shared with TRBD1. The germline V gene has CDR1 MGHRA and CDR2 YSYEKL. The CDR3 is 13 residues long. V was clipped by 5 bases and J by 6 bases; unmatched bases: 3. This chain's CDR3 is CASSRQGDEKLFF. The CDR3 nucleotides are TGCGCCAGCAGCAGGCAGGGGGATGAAAAACTGTTTTTT.

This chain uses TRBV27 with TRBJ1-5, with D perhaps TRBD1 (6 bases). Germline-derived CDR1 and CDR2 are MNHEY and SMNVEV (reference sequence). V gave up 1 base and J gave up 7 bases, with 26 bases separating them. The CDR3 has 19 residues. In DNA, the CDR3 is TGTGCCAGCAGTTTATACCGGCCGTCCACGACAGGATCAGGACAGCCCCAGCATTTT. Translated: CASSLYRPSTTGSGQPQHF.

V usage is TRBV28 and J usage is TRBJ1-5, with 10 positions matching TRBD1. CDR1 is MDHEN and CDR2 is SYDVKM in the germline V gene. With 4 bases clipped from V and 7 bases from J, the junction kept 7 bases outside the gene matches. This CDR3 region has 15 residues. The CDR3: CASSSAGTGDQPQHF. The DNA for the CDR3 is TGTGCCAGCAGTTCCGCCGGGACAGGGGACCAGCCCCAGCATTTT.

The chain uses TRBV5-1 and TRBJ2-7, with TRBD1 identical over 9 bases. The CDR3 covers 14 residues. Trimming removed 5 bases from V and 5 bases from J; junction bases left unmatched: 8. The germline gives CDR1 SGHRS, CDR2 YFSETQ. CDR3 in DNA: TGCGCCAGCAGTAGTCAGGACAGGGGAGACGAGCAGTACTTC. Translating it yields CASSSQDRGDEQYF.

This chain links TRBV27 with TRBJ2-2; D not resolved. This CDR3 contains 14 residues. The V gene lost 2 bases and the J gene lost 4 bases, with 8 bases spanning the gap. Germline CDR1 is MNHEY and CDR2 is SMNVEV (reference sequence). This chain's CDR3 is CASSLQAATGELFF. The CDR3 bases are TGTGCCAGCAGTTTACAGGCAGCCACCGGGGAGCTGTTTTTT.

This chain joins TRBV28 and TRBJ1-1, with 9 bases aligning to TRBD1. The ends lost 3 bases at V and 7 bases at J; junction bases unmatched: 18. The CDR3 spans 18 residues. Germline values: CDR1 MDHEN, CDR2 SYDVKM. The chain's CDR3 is CASSFPLRGTGFINEAFF. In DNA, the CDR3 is TGTGCCAGCAGTTTCCCTTTGAGGGGGACAGGGTTCATCAATGAAGCTTTCTTT.

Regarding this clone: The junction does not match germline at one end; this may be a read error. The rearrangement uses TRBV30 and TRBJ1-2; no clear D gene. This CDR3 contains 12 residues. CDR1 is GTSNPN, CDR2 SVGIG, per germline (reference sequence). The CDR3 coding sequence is TGTGCCTGGGGCCCCGCTAACTATGGCTACGCCTTC. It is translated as CAWGPANYGYAF.

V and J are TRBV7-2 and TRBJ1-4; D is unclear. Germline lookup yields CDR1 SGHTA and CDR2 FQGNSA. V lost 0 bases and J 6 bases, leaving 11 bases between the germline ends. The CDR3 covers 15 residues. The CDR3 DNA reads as TGTGCCAGCAGCTTAGCGGGCGGGGTGGATGAAAAACTGTTTTTT. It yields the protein CASSLAGGVDEKLFF.

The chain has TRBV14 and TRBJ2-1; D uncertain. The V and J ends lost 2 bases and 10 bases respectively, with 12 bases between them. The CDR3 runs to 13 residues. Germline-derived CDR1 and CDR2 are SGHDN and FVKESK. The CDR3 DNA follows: TGTGCCAGCAGCCAACACTCCCGGAGCGAGCAGTTCTTC. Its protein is CASSQHSRSEQFF. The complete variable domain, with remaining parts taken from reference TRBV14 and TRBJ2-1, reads EAGVTQFPSHSVIEKGQTVTLRCDPISGHDNLYWYRRVMGKEIKFLLHFVKESKQDESGMPNNRFLAERTGGTYSTLKVQPAELEDSGVYFCASSQHSRSEQFFGPGTRLTVL.

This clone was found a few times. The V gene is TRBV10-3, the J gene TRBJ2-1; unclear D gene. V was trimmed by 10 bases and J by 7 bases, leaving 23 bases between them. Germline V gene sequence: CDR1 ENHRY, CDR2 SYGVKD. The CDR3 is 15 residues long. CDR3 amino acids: CATMSRFEKRNEQFF. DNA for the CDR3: TGTGCCACCATGAGCCGGTTTGAGAAACGGAATGAGCAGTTCTTC.

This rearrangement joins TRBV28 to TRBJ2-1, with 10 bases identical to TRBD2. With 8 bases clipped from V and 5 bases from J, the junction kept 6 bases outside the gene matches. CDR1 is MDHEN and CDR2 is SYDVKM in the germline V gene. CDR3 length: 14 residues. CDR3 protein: CASVSSGGNNEQFF. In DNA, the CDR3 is TGTGCCAGCGTATCTAGCGGGGGTAACAATGAGCAGTTCTTC.

CDR3 region: CASISPGDTDTQYF. The CDR3 DNA follows: TGTGCCAGCATCTCCCCAGGGGACACAGATACGCAGTATTTT. This rearrangement joins TRBV28 to TRBJ2-3; TRBD1 might be the D (6 bases). This CDR3 spans 14 amino acids. Trimming stripped 7 bases from V and 2 bases from J, with 13 bases between. Germline loops: CDR1 MDHEN, CDR2 SYDVKM.

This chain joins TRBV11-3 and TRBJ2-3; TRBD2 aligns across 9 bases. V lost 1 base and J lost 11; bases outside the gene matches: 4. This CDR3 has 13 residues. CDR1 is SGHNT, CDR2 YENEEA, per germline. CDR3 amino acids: CASSLGAGGGQYF. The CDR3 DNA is TGTGCCAGCAGCTTAGGGGCGGGAGGGGGGCAGTATTTT. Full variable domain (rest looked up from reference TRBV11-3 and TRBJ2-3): EAGVVQSPRYKIIEKKQPVAFWCNPISGHNTLYWYLQNLGQGPELLIRYENEEAVDDSQLPKDRFSAERLKGVDSTLKIQPAELGDSAVYLCASSLGAGGGQYFGPGTRLTVL.

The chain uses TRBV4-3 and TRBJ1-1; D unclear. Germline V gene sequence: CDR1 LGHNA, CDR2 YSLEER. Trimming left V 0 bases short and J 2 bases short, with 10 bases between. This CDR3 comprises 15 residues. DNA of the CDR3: TGCGCCAGCAGCCAAGATTTGGGCTTTAACACTGAAGCTTTCTTT. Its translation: CASSQDLGFNTEAFF.